This T cell receptor beta chain appears in the sequencing data of a study of blood T cell repertoires in COVID-19. On the study more broadly: The United States, Italy and Spain supplied acute and convalescent COVID-19 samples.

Per the original methods: Reference gene primer amplification in the assay estimated nucleated cell counts. Measured with immunoSEQ multiplex PCR; TCRdb has only the in-frame clones, and not every one. From that table come the V and J calls and clone size; the DNA was used to work out D and trimming. The repertoire holds about 180,000 clones, with roughly 89% as singletons. The V segment lost 4 bases and the J segment 1 base; nucleotides outside the gene matches: 18. The CDR3 has 19 amino acids. Germline V gene sequence: CDR1 SGHRS, CDR2 YFSETQ. This study enrolled people aged about 18 to 90 from about 26 US geographic areas. Assignment of participants to cohorts was predicated upon participant-reported clinical history.

This chain joins TRBV5-1 and TRBJ1-1; TRBD1 aligns across 8 bases. Input material: PBMCs or T cells enriched from blood (not recorded which). The source is a woman in her forties with acute COVID-19. The CDR3 sequence: CASSTGQGGRRLGNTEAFF. In DNA form, the CDR3 reads TGCGCCAGCAGCACAGGACAGGGAGGAAGACGCTTGGGGAACACTGAAGCTTTCTTT.